This is a list of T cell receptor beta chains from one sample in a study of tumor and adjacent non-tumor tissue in lung cancer. TCRdb passed the multiplex PCR reads through MiXCR, listing each CDR3 protein once. The sample lists about 67,000 distinct CDR3 sequences; around 80% were seen once. The specimen sequenced was distant non-tumor lung tissue. The receptors were gathered from a man aged 55 to 70 with non-small cell lung cancer. The CDR3 runs from the conserved cysteine through the conserved F or W. D genes are given only for firm matches. Some rows have no size entry. The others give once, few or many, or a class for an expanded clone.

v_call	clone_size	j_call	d_call	cdr3_nt	cdr3_aa
TRBV10-3	-	TRBJ1-5	TRBD1	TGTGCCACCAGGGGGGGACAGGGAAGCCAGCCCCAGCATTTT	CATRGGQGSQPQHF
TRBV15	-	TRBJ2-5	TRBD2	TGTGCCGCCAGCGAAGCGGGAGTGGGAAAGACCCAGTACTTC	CAASEAGVGKTQYF
TRBV20-1	-	TRBJ2-1	TRBD2	TGCAGTGATACCTCCTTACTAGCGGAGACCTACAATGAGCAGTTCTTC	CSDTSLLAETYNEQFF
TRBV6-5	-	TRBJ2-1	-	TGTGCCAGCAGTTCCTCCTTTGCCCCCAGCTCCTACAATGAGCAGTTCTTC	CASSSSFAPSSYNEQFF
TRBV11-2	-	TRBJ2-7	-	TGTGCCAACAGCTTAGACCGAGGGGGACGCTACGAGCAGTATTTC	CANSLDRGGRYEQYF
TRBV29-1	-	TRBJ2-7	TRBD2	TGCAGCGCGACTAGCGACTATGAGCAGTACTTC	CSATSDYEQYF
TRBV18	-	TRBJ1-5	TRBD1	TGTGCCAACTCACCAGGGACAGGTGTTTTCACGCGGCCCCAGCATTTT	CANSPGTGVFTRPQHF
TRBV28	many	TRBJ2-2	-	TGTGCCAGCTGGAGGGGCGGGTTTGCGAACACCGGGGAGCTGTTTTTT	CASWRGGFANTGELFF
TRBV5-4	once	TRBJ2-5	-	TGTACCAGTAGCTTGGTCTCCGCAGAGACCCAGTACTTC	CTSSLVSAETQYF
TRBV29-1	-	TRBJ2-7	-	TGCAGCGCTGTCGACAGCTTCTACGAGCACTACTTC	CSAVDSFYEHYF
TRBV6-5	-	TRBJ2-2	-	TGTGTCAGCAGTTACTCAGGGGTAACCGGGAAGCTGTTTTTT	CVSSYSGVTGKLFF
TRBV24-1	-	TRBJ2-3	-	TGTGCCACCAGTGACCCCCGCACAGATCCCCTCACAGATACGCAGTATTTT	CATSDPRTDPLTDTQYF
TRBV20-1	many	TRBJ2-1	-	TGCAGTGCTAGAGACCGTCGGTTCTCCTACAATGAGCAGTTCTTC	CSARDRRFSYNEQFF
TRBV12-3/TRBV12-4	-	TRBJ2-7	TRBD1	TGTGCCAGCAGTCCCGGGACAGGTAGTCTCGAGCACTACTTC	CASSPGTGSLEHYF